Each of the 9 T cell receptor beta chains below was sequenced from the same sample in a study of blood T cell repertoires in COVID-19. The table came from immunoSEQ multiplex PCR; TCRdb's copy has only in-frame clones and leaves some out. The profile covers about 100,000 clones, with 75% to 95% appearing a single time and around 1.3% taken by the ten largest. The sequenced material came from peripheral blood. These receptor sequences come from a woman in her thirties with acute or convalescent COVID-19.

In this sample, this clone turned up once. The chain combines TRBV18 with TRBJ1-1; 9 bases are a match to TRBD1. The V segment lost 3 bases and the J segment 5 bases; nucleotides outside the gene matches: 1. The CDR3 has 13 amino acids. Germline V lookup: CDR1 KGHSH, CDR2 LQKENI. CDR3 protein: CASSPGQGTEAFF. The CDR3 DNA reads TGTGCCAGCTCACCGGGACAGGGTACTGAAGCTTTCTTT.

In this sample, this clone turned up a few times. This chain joins TRBV30 and TRBJ1-3; the D gene is possibly TRBD1 (6 bases). This CDR3 is 14 amino acids long. Germline CDR1 reads GTSNPN; CDR2 reads SVGIG (reference sequence). The germline V and J ends were trimmed by 2 bases and 1 base, with 9 bases remaining between them. CDR3 nucleotide sequence: TGTGCCTGGAGTACAGGGCTTTCTGGAAACACCATATATTTT. Amino acids: CAWSTGLSGNTIYF.

CDR3 nucleotides: TGTGCCAGCAGCTTGGGACAGCCAGGCACCATATATTTT. Encoded protein: CASSLGQPGTIYF. V gene TRBV5-6 combines with J gene TRBJ1-3; tentative D call: TRBD1 (5 bases). The CDR3 length is 13 residues. Germline V gene lookup returns CDR1 SGHDT and CDR2 YYEEEE. The V gene lost 0 bases and the J gene lost 9 bases, with 10 bases spanning the gap.

The V gene is TRBV7-9, the J gene TRBJ1-1, with TRBD1 as a possible D gene (6 bases). Germline CDR1 SEHNR, CDR2 FQNEAQ (reference sequence). V lost 1 base to trimming and J lost 6 bases, with 9 bases between them. The CDR3 is 13 amino acids. This CDR3 is CASSLDRVPEAFF. The CDR3 DNA reads as TGTGCCAGCAGCTTAGACAGGGTCCCTGAAGCTTTCTTT.

The chain carries TRBV7-2 and TRBJ1-2; D is ambiguous. V lost 5 bases and J 3 bases, leaving 10 bases between the germline ends. Germline values: CDR1 SGHTA, CDR2 FQGNSA. This CDR3 comprises 13 residues. The DNA of the CDR3 is TGTGCCAGCAGCCTCGGTCGCGACTATGGCTACACCTTC. Protein sequence: CASSLGRDYGYTF. Full variable domain (missing parts from reference TRBV7-2 and TRBJ1-2): GAGVSQSPSNKVTEKGKDVELRCDPISGHTALYWYRQSLGQGLEFLIYFQGNSAPDKSGLPSDRFSAERTGGSVSTLTIQRTQQEDSAVYLCASSLGRDYGYTFGSGTRLTVV.

The chain combines TRBV11-3 with TRBJ1-2; possibly TRBD1 for D (6 bases). The germline CDR1 and CDR2 sequences are SGHNT and YENEEA. The V gene lost 4 bases and the J gene lost 1 base, with 10 bases spanning the gap. The CDR3 is made up of 14 amino acids. This chain's CDR3 is CASSYDRNNYGYTF. In nucleotides, the CDR3 is TGTGCCAGCAGCTACGACAGGAATAACTATGGCTACACCTTC.

This chain uses TRBV4-1 with TRBJ2-1; D is uncertain. This CDR3 contains 13 residues. Between the trimmed V and J ends, which lost 1 base and 4 bases, there was a span of 5 bases. CDR1 MGHRA and CDR2 YSYEKL come from the germline V gene. CDR3 nucleotides: TGCGCCAGCAGCCAAGGACTGTACAATGAGCAGTTCTTC. This gives the protein CASSQGLYNEQFF.

In DNA form, the CDR3 reads TGCGCCAGCAGCTTGGGACAGGGAGACAATGAGCAGTTCTTC. Translated: CASSLGQGDNEQFF. V gene TRBV5-1 combines with J gene TRBJ2-1, with TRBD1 identical over 7 bases. J lost 5 bases, V lost 0 bases, and 2 bases had no gene match. Germline lookup yields CDR1 SGHRS and CDR2 YFSETQ. This CDR3 region has 14 residues. The variable domain in full, with the rest retrieved from reference TRBV5-1 and TRBJ2-1, is KAGVTQTPRYLIKTRGQQVTLSCSPISGHRSVSWYQQTPGQGLQFLFEYFSETQRNKGNFPGRFSGRQFSNSRSEMNVSTLELGDSALYLCASSLGQGDNEQFFGPGTRLTVL.

The chain is built from TRBV12-3 or TRBV12-4 and TRBJ2-3; 12 nucleotides align to TRBD2. The V gene end was trimmed by 6 bases and the J gene end by 8 bases; junction bases not matched to a gene: 3. The CDR3 has 13 residues. The CDR3 DNA is TGTGCCAGCAGAGCTAGCGGGGGGGGTACGCAGTATTTT. Protein sequence: CASRASGGGTQYF.